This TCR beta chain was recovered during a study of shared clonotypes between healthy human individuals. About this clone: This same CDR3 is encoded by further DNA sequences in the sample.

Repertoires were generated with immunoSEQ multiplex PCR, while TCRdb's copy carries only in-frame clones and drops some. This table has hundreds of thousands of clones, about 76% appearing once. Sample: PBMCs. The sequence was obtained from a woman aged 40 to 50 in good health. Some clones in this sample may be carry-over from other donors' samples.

CDR3 DNA: TGTGCCAGCAGTTTGGGGGGGACCGGGGAGCTGTTTTTT. Protein sequence: CASSLGGTGELFF. The rearrangement links TRBV28 to TRBJ2-2; 7 positions match TRBD2. The CDR3 loop spans 13 amino acids. Losses at the gene ends were 3 bases for V and 5 bases for J; bases not matched to a gene: 0. The V gene's germline CDR1 is MDHEN and CDR2 SYDVKM. Full variable domain (remainder filled in from reference TRBV28 and TRBJ2-2): DVKVTQSSRYLVKRTGEKVFLECVQDMDHENMFWYRQDPGLGLRLIYFSYDVKMKEKGDIPEGYSVSREKKERFSLILESASTNQTSMYLCASSLGGTGELFFGEGSRLTVL.